The TCR gamma chain under discussion was sequenced for a study of γδ T cells in repeated Plasmodium falciparum infection. Study-wide context: Malaria-naive adults were infected with P. falciparum NF54 four times over around 600 days. The study, taken as a whole, reports: Vgamma9/Vdelta2+ T cells showed a stable polyclonal repertoire with shared TCRgamma sequences. Malian donors came from one small rural village, predominantly one ethnic group.

Flow sorting of PBMC yielded separate Vgamma9/Vdelta2+ and Vdelta2-negative gammadelta T cell populations for bulk repertoire analysis. CDR1 and CDR2 (germline): VENAVY, YDSYNSRV. The CDR3 runs 14 residues. In its sample, this clone was seen a few times. Its antigen is undetermined. A much larger clone differs from this one at a single base, so this may be a read error. TCRdb ran CATT on the multiplex PCR reads. The sample shows about 26,000 gamma-chain clones, 2.5% to 3.5% of them seen only once. The sequencing input was gamma-delta T cells from blood. The sequence derives from a pool of human donors (malaria-infected and uninfected, not separated). The chain employs TRGV8 and TRGJP2. The J gene comes from matching the DNA to germline here; TCRdb lacks it. CDR3 coding DNA: TGTGCCACCTGGGGTATTAGTAGTGATTGGGTCAAGACGTTT. Amino acids: CATWGISSDWVKTF.